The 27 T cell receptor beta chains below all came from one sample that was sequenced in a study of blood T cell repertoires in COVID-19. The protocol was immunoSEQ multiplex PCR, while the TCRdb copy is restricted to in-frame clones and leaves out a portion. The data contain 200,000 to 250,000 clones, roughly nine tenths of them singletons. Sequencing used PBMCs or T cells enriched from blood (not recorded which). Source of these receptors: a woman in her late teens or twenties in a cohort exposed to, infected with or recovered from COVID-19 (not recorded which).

CDR3 region: CASRGTNTGELFF. The CDR3 nucleotides are TGTGCCAGCAGGGGGACAAACACCGGGGAGCTGTTTTTT. The chain links TRBV6-5 to TRBJ2-2; a weak D match, TRBD1 (6 bases). The CDR3 is made up of 13 amino acids. V lost 6 bases and J lost 2, with 7 bases in between. Germline V gene data show CDR1 as MNHEY and CDR2 as SVGAGI.

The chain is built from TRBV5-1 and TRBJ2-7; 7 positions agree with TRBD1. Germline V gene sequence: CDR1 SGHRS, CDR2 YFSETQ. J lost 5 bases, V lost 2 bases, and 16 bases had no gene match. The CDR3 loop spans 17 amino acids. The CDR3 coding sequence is TGCGCCAGCAGCTTTGAAATCGATCGGACAGGCAGGAACGAGCAGTACTTC. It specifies CASSFEIDRTGRNEQYF.

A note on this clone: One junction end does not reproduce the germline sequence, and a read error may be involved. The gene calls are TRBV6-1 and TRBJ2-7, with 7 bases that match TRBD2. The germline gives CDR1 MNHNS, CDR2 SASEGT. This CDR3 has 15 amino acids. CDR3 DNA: TGTGCCAGCAGGGAAGGGACTACTTTTATCTACGAGCAGTACTTC. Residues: CASREGTTFIYEQYF.

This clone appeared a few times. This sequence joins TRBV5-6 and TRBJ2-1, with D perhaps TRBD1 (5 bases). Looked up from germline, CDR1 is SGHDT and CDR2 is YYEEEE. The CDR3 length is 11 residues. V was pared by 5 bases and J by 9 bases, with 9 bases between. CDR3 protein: CASRQGLEQFF. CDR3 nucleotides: TGTGCCAGCAGGCAGGGTCTTGAGCAGTTCTTC.

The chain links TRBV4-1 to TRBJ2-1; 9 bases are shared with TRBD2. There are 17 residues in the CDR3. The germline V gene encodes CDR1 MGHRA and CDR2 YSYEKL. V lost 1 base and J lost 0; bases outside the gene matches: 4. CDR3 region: CASSQAGSGSSYNEQFF. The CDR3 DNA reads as TGCGCCAGCAGCCAAGCCGGTAGCGGGAGCTCCTACAATGAGCAGTTCTTC.

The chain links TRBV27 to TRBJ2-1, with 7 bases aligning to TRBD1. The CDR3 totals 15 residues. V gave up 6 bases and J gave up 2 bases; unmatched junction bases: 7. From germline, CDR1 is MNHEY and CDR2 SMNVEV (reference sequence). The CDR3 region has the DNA TGTGCCAGCAGGCCCTCCACAGGGGCCTACAATGAGCAGTTCTTC. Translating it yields CASRPSTGAYNEQFF.

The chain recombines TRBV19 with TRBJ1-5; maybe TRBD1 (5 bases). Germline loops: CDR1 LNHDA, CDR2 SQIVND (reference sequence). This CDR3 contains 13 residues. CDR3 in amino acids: CAEGRRRNQPQHF. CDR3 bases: TGTGCGGAGGGGAGGAGAAGAAATCAGCCCCAGCATTTT.

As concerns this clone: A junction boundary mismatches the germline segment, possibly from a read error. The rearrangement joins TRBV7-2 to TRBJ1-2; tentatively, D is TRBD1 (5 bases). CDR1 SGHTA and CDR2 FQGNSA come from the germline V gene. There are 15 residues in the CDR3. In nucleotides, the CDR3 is TGTGCCAGCAGCCATCGCGGGGGGGGAAATTCCCCGGGCAGCTTC. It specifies CASSHRGGGNSPGSF.

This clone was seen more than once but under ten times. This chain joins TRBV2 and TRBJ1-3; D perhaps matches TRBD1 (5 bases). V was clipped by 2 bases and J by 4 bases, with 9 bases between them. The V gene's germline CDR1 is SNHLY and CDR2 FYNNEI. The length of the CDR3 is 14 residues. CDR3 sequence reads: CASSEPRAGNTIYF. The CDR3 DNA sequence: TGTGCCAGCAGTGAACCCAGGGCAGGAAACACCATATATTTT.

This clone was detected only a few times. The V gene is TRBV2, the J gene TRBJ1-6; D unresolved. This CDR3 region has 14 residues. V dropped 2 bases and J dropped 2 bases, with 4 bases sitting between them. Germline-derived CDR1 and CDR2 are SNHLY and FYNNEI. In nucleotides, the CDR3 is TGTGCCAGCAGTGAACAGACCTATAATTCACCCCTCCACTTT. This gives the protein CASSEQTYNSPLHF.

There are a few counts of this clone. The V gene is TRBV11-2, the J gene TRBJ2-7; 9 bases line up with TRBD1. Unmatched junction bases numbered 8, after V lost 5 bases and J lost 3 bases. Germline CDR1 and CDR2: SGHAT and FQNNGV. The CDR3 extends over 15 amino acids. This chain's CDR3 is CASSLTGTGNYEQYF. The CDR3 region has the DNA TGTGCCAGCAGCCTCACCGGGACAGGGAACTACGAGCAGTACTTC.

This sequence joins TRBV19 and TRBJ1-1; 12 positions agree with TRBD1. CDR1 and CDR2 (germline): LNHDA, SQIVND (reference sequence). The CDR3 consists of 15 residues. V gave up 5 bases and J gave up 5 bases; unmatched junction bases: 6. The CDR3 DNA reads TGTGCCAGTAGTTCGGGACAGGGGGCGATTACTGAAGCTTTCTTT. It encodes CASSSGQGAITEAFF. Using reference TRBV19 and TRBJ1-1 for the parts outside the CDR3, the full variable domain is DGGITQSPKYLFRKEGQNVTLSCEQNLNHDAMYWYRQDPGQGLRLIYYSQIVNDFQKGDIAEGYSVSREKKESFPLTVTSAQKNPTAFYLCASSSGQGAITEAFFGQGTRLTVV.

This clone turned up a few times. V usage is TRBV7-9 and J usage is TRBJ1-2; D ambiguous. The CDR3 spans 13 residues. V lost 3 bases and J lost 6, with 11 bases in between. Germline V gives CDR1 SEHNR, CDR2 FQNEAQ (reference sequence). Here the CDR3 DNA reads TGTGCCAGCAGCTTCGCCCGCGTCGATGGCTACACCTTC. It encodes CASSFARVDGYTF.

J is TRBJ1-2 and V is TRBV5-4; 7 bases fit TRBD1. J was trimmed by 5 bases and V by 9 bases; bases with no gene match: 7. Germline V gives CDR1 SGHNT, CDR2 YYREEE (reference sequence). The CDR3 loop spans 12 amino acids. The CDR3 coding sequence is TGTGCCACGGCGGGACAGCAGTATGGCTACACCTTC. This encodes CATAGQQYGYTF.

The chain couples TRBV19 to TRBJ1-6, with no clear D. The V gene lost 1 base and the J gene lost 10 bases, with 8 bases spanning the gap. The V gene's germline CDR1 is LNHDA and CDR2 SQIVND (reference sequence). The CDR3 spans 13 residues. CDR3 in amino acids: CASSIGGGSPLHF. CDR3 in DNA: TGTGCCAGTAGTATAGGGGGAGGATCACCCCTCCACTTT.

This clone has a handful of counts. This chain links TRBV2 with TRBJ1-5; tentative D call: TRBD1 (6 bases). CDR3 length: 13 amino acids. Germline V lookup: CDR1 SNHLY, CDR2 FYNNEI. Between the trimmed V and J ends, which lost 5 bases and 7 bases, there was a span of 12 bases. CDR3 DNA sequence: TGTGCCAGCAGTACCGGACAGCGGCAGCCCCAGCATTTT. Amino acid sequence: CASSTGQRQPQHF.

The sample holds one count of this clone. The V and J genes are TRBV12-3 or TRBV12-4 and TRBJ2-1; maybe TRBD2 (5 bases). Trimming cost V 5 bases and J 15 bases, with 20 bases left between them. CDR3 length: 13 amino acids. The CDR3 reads CASSRLSRGHPFF. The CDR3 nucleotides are TGTGCCAGCAGTCGGCTAAGTCGAGGGCACCCGTTCTTC.

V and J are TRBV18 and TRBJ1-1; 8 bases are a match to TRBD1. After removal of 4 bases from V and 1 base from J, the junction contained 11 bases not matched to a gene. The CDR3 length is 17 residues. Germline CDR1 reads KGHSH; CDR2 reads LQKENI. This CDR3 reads CASSRLQGALGNTEAFF. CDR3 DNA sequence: TGTGCCAGCTCACGACTCCAGGGGGCACTGGGGAACACTGAAGCTTTCTTT.

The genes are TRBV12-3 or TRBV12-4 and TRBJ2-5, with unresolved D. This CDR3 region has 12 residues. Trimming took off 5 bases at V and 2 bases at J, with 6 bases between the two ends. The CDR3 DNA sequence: TGTGCCAGCAGTCCCATTCAAGAGACCCAGTACTTC. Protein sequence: CASSPIQETQYF.

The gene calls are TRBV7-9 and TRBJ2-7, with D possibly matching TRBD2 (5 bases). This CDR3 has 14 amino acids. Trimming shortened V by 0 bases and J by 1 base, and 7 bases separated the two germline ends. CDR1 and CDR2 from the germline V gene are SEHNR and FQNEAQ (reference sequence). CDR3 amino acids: CASSLARDSYEQYF. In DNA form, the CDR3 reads TGTGCCAGCAGCTTAGCGAGGGATTCCTACGAGCAGTACTTC.

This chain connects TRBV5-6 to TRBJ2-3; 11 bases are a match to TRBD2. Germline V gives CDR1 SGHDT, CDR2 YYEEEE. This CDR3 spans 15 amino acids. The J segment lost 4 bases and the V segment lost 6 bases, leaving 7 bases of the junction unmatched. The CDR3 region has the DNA TGTGCCAGCACCTTAGCGGGGGGGCGGTCAGATACGCAGTATTTT. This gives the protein CASTLAGGRSDTQYF.

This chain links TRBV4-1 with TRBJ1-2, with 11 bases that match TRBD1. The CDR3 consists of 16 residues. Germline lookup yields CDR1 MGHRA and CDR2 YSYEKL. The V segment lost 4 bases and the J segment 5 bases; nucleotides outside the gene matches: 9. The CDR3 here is CASSRPGTGGRYGYTF. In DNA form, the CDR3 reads TGCGCCAGCAGCCGTCCCGGGACAGGGGGAAGGTATGGCTACACCTTC.

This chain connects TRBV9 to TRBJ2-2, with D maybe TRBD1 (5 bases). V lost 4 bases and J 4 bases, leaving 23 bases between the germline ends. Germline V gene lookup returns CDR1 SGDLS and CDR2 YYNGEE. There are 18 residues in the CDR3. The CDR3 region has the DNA TGTGCCAGCAGCCTCCCCCCCCCTGGGCAGGGCCCCACCGGGGAGCTGTTTTTT. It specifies CASSLPPPGQGPTGELFF.

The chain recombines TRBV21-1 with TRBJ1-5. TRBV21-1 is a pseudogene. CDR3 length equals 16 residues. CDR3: CASSKARHHSNQPQHF. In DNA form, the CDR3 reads TGTGCCAGCAGCAAAGCGCGGCACCATAGCAATCAGCCCCAGCATTTT.

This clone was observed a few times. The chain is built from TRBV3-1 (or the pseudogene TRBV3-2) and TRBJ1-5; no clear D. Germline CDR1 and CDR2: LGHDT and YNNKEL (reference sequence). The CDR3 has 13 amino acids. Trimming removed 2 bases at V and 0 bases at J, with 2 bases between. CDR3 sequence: CASSQRSNQPQHF. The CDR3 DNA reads TGTGCCAGCAGCCAACGTAGCAATCAGCCCCAGCATTTT.

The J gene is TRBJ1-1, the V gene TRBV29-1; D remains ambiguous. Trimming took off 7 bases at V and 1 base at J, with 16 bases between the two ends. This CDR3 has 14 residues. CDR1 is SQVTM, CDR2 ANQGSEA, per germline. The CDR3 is CSAISTVSNTEAFF. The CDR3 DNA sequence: TGCAGCGCCATAAGCACAGTGTCGAACACTGAAGCTTTCTTT.

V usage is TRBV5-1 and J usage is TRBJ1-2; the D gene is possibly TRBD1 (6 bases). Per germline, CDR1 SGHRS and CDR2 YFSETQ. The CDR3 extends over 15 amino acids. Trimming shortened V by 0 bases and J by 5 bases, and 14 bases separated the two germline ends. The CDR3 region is CASSLDPGGRYGYTF. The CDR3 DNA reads TGCGCCAGCAGCTTGGACCCCGGGGGGCGTTATGGCTACACCTTC.